Included here is one T cell receptor (beta chain) sequence, with context. The length of the CDR3 is 12 residues. Germline V lookup: CDR1 WSHSY, CDR2 SAAADI. Trimming removed 8 bases from V and 5 bases from J; junction bases left unmatched: 2. Study processing details: Reference gene primers were amplified, and this amplification served to estimate nucleated cell counts. The data were produced by immunoSEQ multiplex PCR, yet TCRdb's version contains in-frame clones alone and is incomplete. The DNA was the basis for D and trimming; V, J and clone size are from that table. The data hold some 70,000 clones, with about 84% observed a single time. This record comes from a study of blood T cell repertoires in COVID-19. Turning to the study itself: The origin of the acute and convalescent COVID-19 samples was the United States, Italy and Spain. Sources were T cells, B-cell-depleted T cells, or PBMCs; the material itself was cDNA or gDNA.

Enrollment of patients from Seattle took place during active infection, with longitudinal follow-up. V and J are TRBV10-2 and TRBJ1-4; 7 nucleotides align to TRBD1. Sequencing was performed on peripheral blood. The receptor was isolated from a man aged 50 or older with COVID-19, enrolled during active disease. The CDR3, as DNA: TGCGCCAGCGGGGGACAGAATGAAAAACTGTTTTTT. Amino acids: CASGGQNEKLFF.